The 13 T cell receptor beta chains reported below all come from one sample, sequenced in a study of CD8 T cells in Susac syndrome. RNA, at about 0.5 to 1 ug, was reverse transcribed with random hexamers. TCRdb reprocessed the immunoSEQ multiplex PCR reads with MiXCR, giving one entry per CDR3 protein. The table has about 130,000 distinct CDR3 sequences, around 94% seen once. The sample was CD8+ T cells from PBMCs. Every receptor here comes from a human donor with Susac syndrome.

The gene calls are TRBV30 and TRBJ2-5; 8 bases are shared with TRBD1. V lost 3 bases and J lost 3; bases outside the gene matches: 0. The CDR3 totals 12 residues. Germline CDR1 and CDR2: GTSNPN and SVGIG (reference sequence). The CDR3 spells CAWRTGEETQYF. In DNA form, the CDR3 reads TGTGCCTGGAGGACAGGGGAAGAGACCCAGTACTTC.

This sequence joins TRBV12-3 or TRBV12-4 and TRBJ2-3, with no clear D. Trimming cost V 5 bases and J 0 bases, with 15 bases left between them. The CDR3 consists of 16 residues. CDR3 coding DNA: TGTGCCAGCAGTCCGGTGTGGATACCTAGCACAGATACGCAGTATTTT. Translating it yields CASSPVWIPSTDTQYF.

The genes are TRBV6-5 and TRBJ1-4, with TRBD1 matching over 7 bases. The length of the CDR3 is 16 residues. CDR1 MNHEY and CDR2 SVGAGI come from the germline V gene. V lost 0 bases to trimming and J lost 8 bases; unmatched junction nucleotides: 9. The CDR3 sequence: CASSYSYRQGEEKLFF. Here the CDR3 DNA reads TGTGCCAGCAGTTACTCGTACCGACAGGGTGAGGAAAAACTGTTTTTT.

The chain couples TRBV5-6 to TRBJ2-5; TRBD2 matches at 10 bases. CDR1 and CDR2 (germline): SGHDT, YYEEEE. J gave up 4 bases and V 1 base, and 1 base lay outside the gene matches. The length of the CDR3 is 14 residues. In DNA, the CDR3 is TGTGCCAGCAGCTTGCCTAGCGGGGGAGAGACCCAGTACTTC. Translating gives CASSLPSGGETQYF.

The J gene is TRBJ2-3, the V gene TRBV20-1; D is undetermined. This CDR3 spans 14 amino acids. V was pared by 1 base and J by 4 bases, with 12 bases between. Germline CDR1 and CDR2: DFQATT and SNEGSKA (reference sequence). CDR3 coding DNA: TGCAGTGCTAGAGGTATAAACATCGCAGATACGCAGTATTTT. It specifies CSARGINIADTQYF.

The CDR3 DNA reads TGTGCCAGCAGTTTATCGGCCGGAGGTGGCTACACCTTC. Its protein product is CASSLSAGGGYTF. V usage is TRBV27 and J usage is TRBJ1-2; D call uncertain. Trimming stripped 0 bases from V and 7 bases from J, with 9 bases between. The germline gives CDR1 MNHEY, CDR2 SMNVEV (reference sequence). This CDR3 contains 13 residues.

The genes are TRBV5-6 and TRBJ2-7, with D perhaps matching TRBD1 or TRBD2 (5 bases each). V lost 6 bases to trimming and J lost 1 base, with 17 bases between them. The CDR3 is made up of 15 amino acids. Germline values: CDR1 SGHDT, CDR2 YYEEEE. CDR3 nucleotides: TGTGCCAGCACCGCAGGGAGTCGCCCTTCCTACGAGCAGTACTTC. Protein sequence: CASTAGSRPSYEQYF.

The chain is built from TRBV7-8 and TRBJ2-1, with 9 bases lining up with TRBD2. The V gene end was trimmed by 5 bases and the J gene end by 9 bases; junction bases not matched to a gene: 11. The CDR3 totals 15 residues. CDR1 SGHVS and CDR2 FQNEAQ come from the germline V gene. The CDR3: CASSHTLRGGVEQFF. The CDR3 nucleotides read TGTGCCAGCAGCCACACCCTGCGGGGGGGCGTTGAGCAGTTCTTC.

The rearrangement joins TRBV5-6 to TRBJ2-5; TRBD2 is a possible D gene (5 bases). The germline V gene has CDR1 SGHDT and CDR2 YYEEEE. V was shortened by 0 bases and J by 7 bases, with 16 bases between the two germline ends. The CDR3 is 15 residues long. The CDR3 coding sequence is TGTGCCAGCAGCTTGGATTCGGCGGGTCCTGGGACCCAGTACTTC. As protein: CASSLDSAGPGTQYF.

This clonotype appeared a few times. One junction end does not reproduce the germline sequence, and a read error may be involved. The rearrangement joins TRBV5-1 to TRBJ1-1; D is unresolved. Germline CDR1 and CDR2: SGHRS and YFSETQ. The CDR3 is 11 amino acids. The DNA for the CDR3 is TGTGCCAGCAGTTTAGGCCCTGAAGCTTTCTTT. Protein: CASSLGPEAFF.

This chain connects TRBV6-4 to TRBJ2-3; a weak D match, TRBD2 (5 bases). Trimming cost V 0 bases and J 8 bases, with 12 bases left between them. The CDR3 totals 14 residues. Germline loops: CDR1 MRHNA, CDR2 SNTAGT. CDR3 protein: CASSDSPGSGTQYF. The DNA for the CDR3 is TGTGCCAGCAGTGACTCTCCGGGGTCGGGTACGCAGTATTTT.

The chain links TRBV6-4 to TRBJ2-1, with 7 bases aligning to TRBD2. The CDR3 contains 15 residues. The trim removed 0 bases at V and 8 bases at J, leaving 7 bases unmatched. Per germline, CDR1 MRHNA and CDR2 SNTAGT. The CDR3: CASSDSDSGSDEQFF. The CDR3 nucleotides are TGTGCCAGCAGTGACTCGGATAGCGGGTCCGATGAGCAGTTCTTC.

CDR3 region: CASRQGFENIQYF. DNA of the CDR3: TGTGCCAGCAGACAGGGTTTTGAAAACATTCAGTACTTC. The rearrangement joins TRBV7-2 to TRBJ2-4, with D possibly being TRBD1 (6 bases). From germline, CDR1 is SGHTA and CDR2 FQGNSA. The germline V and J ends were trimmed by 6 bases and 5 bases, with 11 bases remaining between them. There are 13 residues in the CDR3. The full variable domain, completed using reference TRBV7-2 and TRBJ2-4, is GAGVSQSPSNKVTEKGKDVELRCDPISGHTALYWYRQSLGQGLEFLIYFQGNSAPDKSGLPSDRFSAERTGGSVSTLTIQRTQQEDSAVYLCASRQGFENIQYFGAGTRLSVL.